The 20 T cell receptor beta chains listed next were all sequenced from one sample in a study of beta chain features in type 1 diabetes (dated by TCRdb to the late 2010s). Receptor amplification or capture employed the immunoSEQ multiplex PCR assay. The High Capacity cDNA Reverse Transcription Kit was used to reverse transcribe all of the isolated RNA, meaning that expressed TCRB transcripts were what got sequenced. This immuneACCESS table, as held by TCRdb, lists in-frame sequences with V and J called but not all clones. Of the missing ones, under half trace to an unresolved V gene in checked studies; the others have no known cause. This sample has around 300,000 clones in its table, and 11% of those were observed once. About 0.015% of the sample belongs to the ten largest clones. Material for sequencing was naive CD4+ T cells from blood. The intended sense of this specimen's cell subset or site label: true naive CD4+ T cells. The receptors come from a woman aged 25 to 39 in good health.

This chain joins TRBV7-2 and TRBJ2-1; 7 nucleotides match TRBD2. Germline CDR1 reads SGHTA; CDR2 reads FQGNSA. After removal of 5 bases from V and 6 bases from J, the junction contained 10 bases not matched to a gene. The CDR3 loop spans 15 amino acids. The CDR3 region has the DNA TGTGCCAGCAGCCTTAGGTCGGGAGGAGTCAATGAGCAGTTCTTC. It is translated as CASSLRSGGVNEQFF.

About this clone itself: The same CDR3 also results from other DNA sequences found in this sample. The V call is TRBV30, the J call TRBJ1-5; tentatively, D is TRBD1 (5 bases). Germline V gene sequence: CDR1 GTSNPN, CDR2 SVGIG (reference sequence). V shed 3 bases and J shed 0 bases, with 6 bases lying between them. The length of the CDR3 is 13 residues. CDR3 DNA: TGTGCCTGGAGCCAGGGTAGCAATCAGCCCCAGCATTTT. This sequence encodes CAWSQGSNQPQHF.

V and J are TRBV11-2 and TRBJ2-7, with D tentatively TRBD2 (6 bases). V lost 2 bases to trimming and J lost 3 bases, with 20 bases between them. CDR3 length: 17 residues. Germline values: CDR1 SGHAT, CDR2 FQNNGV. CDR3 sequence: CASSLSPRSGRSYEQYF. Here the CDR3 DNA reads TGTGCCAGCAGCTTATCCCCTAGGTCTGGGAGGAGCTACGAGCAGTACTTC.

This clone was picked up a small number of times. The chain recombines TRBV7-9 with TRBJ2-1, with 7 nucleotides matching TRBD2. Germline V gives CDR1 SEHNR, CDR2 FQNEAQ (reference sequence). After removal of 1 base from V and 6 bases from J, the junction contained 12 bases not matched to a gene. CDR3 size: 17 residues. The CDR3, as DNA: TGTGCCAGCAGCTTAGAGTGGGACCAGCGGGGTCTCAATGAGCAGTTCTTC. Translated, it gives CASSLEWDQRGLNEQFF.

The gene calls are TRBV11-2 and TRBJ2-5; 7 nucleotides agree with TRBD1. This CDR3 has 14 amino acids. Trimming took 7 bases from V and 4 from J; bases not matched to a gene: 9. Germline CDR1 reads SGHAT; CDR2 reads FQNNGV. CDR3 sequence: CASTESTGRETQYF. Here the CDR3 DNA reads TGTGCCAGCACCGAATCGACAGGGAGAGAGACCCAGTACTTC.

The gene calls are TRBV4-2 and TRBJ1-1, with TRBD1 matching over 9 bases. Germline CDR1 is LGHNA and CDR2 is YNFKEQ. Germline trimming cut 4 bases from V and 6 bases from J; bases unmatched to any gene: 9. This CDR3 is built from 15 residues. The CDR3 DNA reads TGTGCCAGCAGCCCGACAACGACAGGGGGTGCTGAAGCTTTCTTT. Amino acid sequence: CASSPTTTGGAEAFF.

Turning to this clone: A junction end diverges from the germline sequence, so it may reflect a read error. V and J are TRBV5-4 and TRBJ1-4, with a tentative D call TRBD1 (6 bases). This CDR3 has 13 residues. CDR1 is SGHNT, CDR2 YYREEE, per germline (reference sequence). The CDR3 DNA reads TGCGCCAGCAGCCCCGACCCAGGGGATAAACTGTTTTTT. Translation: CASSPDPGDKLFF. The full variable domain, completed using reference TRBV5-4 and TRBJ1-4, is ETGVTQSPTHLIKTRGQQVTLRCSSQSGHNTVSWYQQALGQGPQFIFQYYREEENGRGNFPPRFSGLQFPNYSSELNVNALELDDSALYLCASSPDPGDKLFFGSGTQLSVL.

Note on this clone: Germline is not matched at one junction end, which may reflect a read error. This chain connects TRBV6-1 to TRBJ2-1, with 8 bases aligning to TRBD2. Germline loops: CDR1 MNHNS, CDR2 SASEGT. The length of the CDR3 is 15 residues. This CDR3 is CASREELAAYNEQFF. The CDR3 region has the DNA TGTGCCAGCAGGGAAGAACTAGCGGCCTACAATGAGCAGTTCTTC.

The table lists this clone with a few counts. The rearrangement joins TRBV4-2 to TRBJ1-1; TRBD1 might be the D (6 bases). The CDR3 contains 14 residues. Germline CDR1 and CDR2: LGHNA and YNFKEQ. V dropped 0 bases and J dropped 9 bases, with 14 bases sitting between them. CDR3 nucleotide sequence: TGTGCCAGCAGCCAAGAAGGGGGGGACAAACAAGCTTTCTTT. Translating gives CASSQEGGDKQAFF.

As DNA, the CDR3 is TGTGCCAGCAGCGTAGGACCGGGAGAGGTCTACGAGCAGTACTTC. Its protein product is CASSVGPGEVYEQYF. The chain recombines TRBV9 with TRBJ2-7, with a possible D match to TRBD2 (6 bases). From germline, CDR1 is SGDLS and CDR2 YYNGEE. The V end was cut by 0 bases, the J end by 3 bases, with 13 bases between. The CDR3 loop spans 15 amino acids. The variable domain in full, with the rest retrieved from reference TRBV9 and TRBJ2-7, is DSGVTQTPKHLITATGQRVTLRCSPRSGDLSVYWYQQSLDQGLQFLIQYYNGEERAKGNILERFSAQQFPDLHSELNLSSLELGDSALYFCASSVGPGEVYEQYFGPGTRLTVT.

The chain carries TRBV5-4 and TRBJ2-7, with 9 bases aligning to TRBD1. The CDR3 is made up of 14 amino acids. The V gene's germline CDR1 is SGHNT and CDR2 YYREEE (reference sequence). Trimming took 4 bases from V and 1 from J; bases not matched to a gene: 3. The CDR3 DNA is TGTGCCAGCAGCCTAGGACAGGGGTCCTACGAGCAGTACTTC. Residues: CASSLGQGSYEQYF.

This clone was seen only a few times. CDR3: CASSVVGTRTGELFF. The CDR3 region has the DNA TGTGCCAGCAGCGTAGTTGGAACTAGGACCGGGGAGCTGTTTTTT. The chain links TRBV9 to TRBJ2-2; TRBD2 might be the D (5 bases). Trimming removed 0 bases from V and 5 bases from J, with 11 bases in between. CDR1 and CDR2 from the germline V gene are SGDLS and YYNGEE. The CDR3 runs 15 residues. The full variable domain, in which reference TRBV9 and TRBJ2-2 provide the parts outside the CDR3, is DSGVTQTPKHLITATGQRVTLRCSPRSGDLSVYWYQQSLDQGLQFLIQYYNGEERAKGNILERFSAQQFPDLHSELNLSSLELGDSALYFCASSVVGTRTGELFFGEGSRLTVL.

This clone has a handful of counts. The chain is built from TRBV9 and TRBJ1-4; TRBD1 agrees at 7 bases. The CDR3 totals 16 residues. V shed 4 bases, J shed 8 bases, and the junction held 14 bases outside the gene matches. CDR1 and CDR2 from the germline V gene are SGDLS and YYNGEE. As DNA, the CDR3 is TGTGCCAGCAGCCCCGGCCTACAGGGGTTTCGGGAAAAACTGTTTTTT. Its protein product is CASSPGLQGFREKLFF.

This CDR3 reads CATAGLGDTQYF. The DNA of the CDR3 is TGTGCCACCGCAGGGCTTGGAGATACGCAGTATTTT. The chain employs TRBV27 and TRBJ2-3; a possible D gene is TRBD1 (5 bases). Germline assignment: CDR1 MNHEY and CDR2 SMNVEV (reference sequence). V lost 10 bases and J 5 bases, leaving 13 bases between the germline ends. This CDR3 comprises 12 residues.

This clone was seen only a few times. The chain is built from TRBV10-3 and TRBJ2-7, with a possible D match to TRBD1 (5 bases). In germline, CDR1 is ENHRY, CDR2 SYGVKD. This CDR3 comprises 12 residues. V was trimmed by 8 bases and J by 2 bases, leaving 10 bases between them. The CDR3 here is CAIGAEPYEQYF. The CDR3 DNA sequence: TGTGCCATCGGGGCGGAACCCTACGAGCAGTACTTC.

The V and J genes are TRBV28 and TRBJ2-1; D possibly corresponds to TRBD1 (6 bases). CDR1 is MDHEN and CDR2 is SYDVKM in the germline V gene. This CDR3 is 15 amino acids long. V was cut by 3 bases and J by 4 bases, with 13 bases left in between. CDR3 amino acids: CASSLPGTKYNEQFF. The CDR3 nucleotides read TGTGCCAGCAGTTTGCCCGGGACAAAGTACAATGAGCAGTTCTTC.

This clone was counted a few times. V usage is TRBV4-2 and J usage is TRBJ2-4, with TRBD2 matching 7 bases. J was trimmed by 7 bases and V by 0 bases; bases with no gene match: 6. The CDR3 has 15 amino acids. Germline-derived CDR1 and CDR2 are LGHNA and YNFKEQ. The CDR3 reads CASSQDLPGGNIQYF. The CDR3 DNA reads as TGTGCCAGCAGCCAAGATCTCCCGGGAGGTAACATTCAGTACTTC.

The chain links TRBV4-3 to TRBJ2-3; TRBD2 matches at 8 bases. Germline V gene sequence: CDR1 LGHNA, CDR2 YSLEER. This CDR3 comprises 20 residues. After removal of 1 base from V and 0 bases from J, the junction contained 15 bases not matched to a gene. The CDR3 here is CASSQGGGLAATWSTDTQYF. The DNA of the CDR3 is TGCGCCAGCAGCCAAGGGGGTGGACTAGCTGCAACATGGAGCACAGATACGCAGTATTTT.

The V and J genes are TRBV19 and TRBJ2-1; no firm D call. CDR3 length: 15 residues. The V gene's germline CDR1 is LNHDA and CDR2 SQIVND (reference sequence). Trimming stripped 7 bases from V and 3 bases from J, with 16 bases between. The CDR3 bases are TGTGCCAGTACCTCTGCCCAGACTTACTACAATGAGCAGTTCTTC. It specifies CASTSAQTYYNEQFF.

This clone was seen a few times. The chain is built from TRBV4-1 and TRBJ2-3; D possibly corresponds to TRBD2 (6 bases). The germline V gene encodes CDR1 MGHRA and CDR2 YSYEKL. V was shortened by 0 bases and J by 1 base, with 8 bases between the two germline ends. The CDR3 sequence is 15 residues long. CDR3 sequence reads: CASSQETGGTDTQYF. The CDR3 bases are TGCGCCAGCAGCCAAGAGACGGGAGGCACAGATACGCAGTATTTT.